One sample yielded the 18 T cell receptor beta chains listed below, sequenced in a study of human T cells and chemical hapten exposure. TCRdb ran MiXCR on the RACE reads and lists one entry per CDR3 protein. Found here are more than 75,000 distinct CDR3 sequences, roughly 8.7% of them singletons; the top ten hold 1.5% to 1.7%. Noted time point: healthy volunteer bleed at 6 weeks. Unfractionated whole blood was the source of the extracted total RNA. Source material: whole blood. The receptors originated from a male donor in good health. Some clones in this sample may be carry-over from other donors' samples.

The chain is built from TRBV30 and TRBJ1-1, with D maybe TRBD1 (5 bases). Trimming pared 0 bases from V and 2 bases from J, leaving 13 bases between. In germline, CDR1 is GTSNPN, CDR2 SVGIG (reference sequence). CDR3 length: 15 amino acids. The CDR3 protein is CAWSVWGVANTEAFF. CDR3 nucleotides: TGTGCCTGGAGTGTATGGGGGGTCGCAAACACTGAAGCTTTCTTT. The full variable domain, in which reference TRBV30 and TRBJ1-1 provide the parts outside the CDR3, is SQTIHQWPATLVQPVGSPLSLECTVEGTSNPNLYWYRQAAGRGLQLLFYSVGIGQISSEVPQNLSASRPQDRQFILSSKKLLLSDSGFYLCAWSVWGVANTEAFFGQGTRLTVV.

J is TRBJ2-7 and V is TRBV7-9; D gene ambiguous. CDR3 length: 15 amino acids. CDR1 and CDR2 from the germline V gene are SEHNR and FQNEAQ (reference sequence). The V and J ends lost 5 bases and 6 bases respectively, with 20 bases between them. CDR3 loop: CASSPLTGPAFEQYF. CDR3 sequence (DNA): TGTGCCAGCAGCCCTTTGACTGGCCCTGCCTTCGAGCAGTACTTC.

This clonotype appeared many times. This chain's CDR3 is CASSSYQREGSYEQYF. Written as DNA, the CDR3 is TGTGCCAGCAGCTCCTACCAGCGGGAAGGGAGCTACGAGCAGTACTTC. The chain carries TRBV7-8 and TRBJ2-7; TRBD2 aligns across 7 bases. The length of the CDR3 is 16 residues. The junction had 12 bases not matched to a gene; V was cut back by 4 bases and J by 3 bases. Per the germline V gene, CDR1 is SGHVS and CDR2 is FQNEAQ.

This clonotype came up a few times. The chain employs TRBV20-1 and TRBJ2-3, with D hard to call. Germline CDR1 is DFQATT and CDR2 is SNEGSKA (reference sequence). This CDR3 has 11 amino acids. Trimming cost V 6 bases and J 3 bases, with 7 bases left between them. CDR3 amino acids: CSALFTDTQYF. CDR3 DNA sequence: TGCAGTGCACTGTTTACAGATACGCAGTATTTT.

This clonotype was seen more than once but under ten times. This chain joins TRBV18 and TRBJ2-3, with D tentatively TRBD1 (5 bases). Per germline, CDR1 KGHSH and CDR2 LQKENI. There are 15 residues in the CDR3. V was pared by 0 bases and J by 4 bases, with 11 bases between. In nucleotides, the CDR3 is TGTGCCAGCTCACCACCGACAGCAAGTCCAGATACGCAGTATTTT. Protein sequence: CASSPPTASPDTQYF.

This clonotype has more than one count but fewer than ten. The V call is TRBV5-6, the J call TRBJ1-1; D is ambiguous. Per the germline V gene, CDR1 is SGHDT and CDR2 is YYEEEE. Trimming took 0 bases from V and 4 from J, leaving 13 bases between them. CDR3 length: 15 amino acids. CDR3 sequence: CASSLGGGPGTEAFF. CDR3 coding DNA: TGTGCCAGCAGCTTGGGTGGAGGCCCAGGCACTGAAGCTTTCTTT.

This clonotype was found many times. This sequence joins TRBV7-9 and TRBJ1-3; no clear D gene. Germline V lookup: CDR1 SEHNR, CDR2 FQNEAQ (reference sequence). This CDR3 spans 15 amino acids. The V end was cut by 5 bases, the J end by 0 bases, with 11 bases between. This CDR3 reads CASSPGDYSGNTIYF. CDR3 sequence (DNA): TGTGCCAGCAGCCCCGGCGACTACTCTGGAAACACCATATATTTT. Looking up the rest from reference TRBV7-9 and TRBJ1-3 gives the full variable domain: DTGVSQNPRHKITKRGQNVTFRCDPISEHNRLYWYRQTLGQGPEFLTYFQNEAQLEKSRLLSDRFSAERPKGSFSTLEIQRTEQGDSAMYLCASSPGDYSGNTIYFGEGSWLTVV.

This clonotype was seen a handful of times. The chain has TRBV6-5 and TRBJ1-1, with TRBD1 matching 8 bases. From germline, CDR1 is MNHEY and CDR2 SVGAGI. The CDR3 extends over 16 amino acids. Losses at the gene ends were 1 base for V and 1 base for J; bases not matched to a gene: 5. The CDR3, as DNA: TGTGCCAGCAGTTACTACAGGACAGGGCCGAACACTGAAGCTTTCTTT. Protein sequence: CASSYYRTGPNTEAFF.

This chain links TRBV6-5 with TRBJ2-3; D may be TRBD2 (5 bases). Trimming cost V 0 bases and J 1 base, with 14 bases left between them. Germline V gene data show CDR1 as MNHEY and CDR2 as SVGAGI. The CDR3 extends over 17 amino acids. CDR3 in amino acids: CASSYSSDGIGTDTQYF. The DNA of the CDR3 is TGTGCCAGCAGTTACTCCTCTGACGGGATCGGCACAGATACGCAGTATTTT.

The chain uses TRBV6-2 or TRBV6-3 and TRBJ2-1; D is unresolved. V dropped 2 bases and J dropped 0 bases, with 14 bases sitting between them. Germline V gives CDR1 MNHEY, CDR2 SVGEGT. The CDR3 has 17 amino acids. The CDR3 reads CASSYDLRRSSYNEQFF. CDR3 in DNA: TGTGCCAGCAGTTACGACCTACGGCGGAGCTCCTACAATGAGCAGTTCTTC.

There are many counts of this clonotype. This chain links TRBV20-1 with TRBJ2-7; D is possibly TRBD1 (5 bases). This CDR3 is built from 14 residues. V lost 1 base to trimming and J lost 2 bases, with 12 bases between them. Germline lookup yields CDR1 DFQATT and CDR2 SNEGSKA (reference sequence). The CDR3: CSARGVDRPYEQYF. As DNA, the CDR3 is TGCAGTGCTAGAGGGGTCGACAGACCCTACGAGCAGTACTTC.

This clonotype was seen only a few times. The chain is built from TRBV29-1 and TRBJ2-1; 7 bases are a match to TRBD2. Per germline, CDR1 SQVTM and CDR2 ANQGSEA. This CDR3 has 17 amino acids. Trimming at V came to 1 base and at J to 4 bases, leaving 13 bases not matched to a gene. The CDR3 loop is CSVEVLVMTGGYNEQFF. For the CDR3, the DNA is TGCAGCGTTGAAGTATTGGTTATGACCGGGGGGTACAATGAGCAGTTCTTC.

V is TRBV12-3 or TRBV12-4 and J is TRBJ2-3; 8 bases agree with TRBD2. This CDR3 comprises 15 residues. V was clipped by 4 bases and J by 0 bases; unmatched bases: 3. CDR3 coding DNA: TGTGCCAGCAGTTCTAGCGGGCGAAGCACAGATACGCAGTATTTT. This translates into CASSSSGRSTDTQYF.

The chain couples TRBV7-2 to TRBJ2-3; 9 bases are shared with TRBD2. Germline lookup yields CDR1 SGHTA and CDR2 FQGNSA. With V trimmed by 0 bases and J by 3 bases, 7 bases remained unmatched. The CDR3 runs 17 residues. This CDR3 is CASSLAGRGGNTDTQYF. CDR3 sequence (DNA): TGTGCCAGCAGCTTAGCCGGGCGGGGGGGCAATACAGATACGCAGTATTTT.

A few counts support this clonotype. The chain links TRBV12-3 or TRBV12-4 to TRBJ2-7; D unresolved. This CDR3 spans 13 amino acids. Trimming pared 5 bases from V and 2 bases from J, leaving 10 bases between. CDR3 DNA: TGTGCCAGCAGTGACGACGGTACCTACGAGCAGTACTTC. Translated, it gives CASSDDGTYEQYF.

This clonotype has just a few counts. The rearrangement links TRBV18 to TRBJ1-5; D unclear. Trimming removed 2 bases at V and 5 bases at J, with 10 bases between. Germline V gene sequence: CDR1 KGHSH, CDR2 LQKENI. The CDR3 is made up of 14 amino acids. CDR3 region: CASSPEGADQPQHF. CDR3 in DNA: TGTGCCAGCTCACCAGAGGGAGCGGATCAGCCCCAGCATTTT.

There are many counts of this clonotype. For the CDR3, the DNA is TGTGCCAGCACCAAGCGGGAGGGCGAGCAGTACTTC. Translation gives CASTKREGEQYF. The V call is TRBV6-2 or TRBV6-3, the J call TRBJ2-7; TRBD2 matches at 10 bases. The CDR3 is made up of 12 amino acids. V lost 7 bases, J lost 6 bases, and 3 bases stayed unmatched. Looked up from germline, CDR1 is MNHEY and CDR2 is SVGEGT.

The chain carries TRBV6-6 and TRBJ1-1; D perhaps matches TRBD1 (6 bases). Trimming stripped 5 bases from V and 5 bases from J, with 12 bases between. This CDR3 spans 13 amino acids. CDR1 and CDR2 from the germline V gene are MNHNY and SVGAGI (reference sequence). CDR3 in DNA: TGTGCCAGCAGTACCCCGCAGGGGACTGAAGCTTTCTTT. This gives the protein CASSTPQGTEAFF.